This TCR beta chain was captured by sequencing in a study of blood T cell repertoires in COVID-19. The V end lost 5 bases, the J end lost 6 bases, and 13 bases lay between the germline ends. The CDR3 length is 13 residues. Germline lookup yields CDR1 SGHVS and CDR2 FQNEAQ. Clones were sequenced by immunoSEQ multiplex PCR, and TCRdb holds only the in-frame ones, with some missing. The sample records 150,000 to 200,000 clones, less than 90% being singletons. The clonotype was recovered from a woman aged 65 to 85 with COVID-19, enrolled during active disease. The chain links TRBV7-8 to TRBJ1-1; D is ambiguous. The sequencing sample was made of peripheral blood. CDR3 amino acids: CASSIQSGAEAFF. In DNA, the CDR3 is TGTGCCAGCAGCATCCAGTCGGGAGCTGAAGCTTTCTTT. Based on the CDR3 plus reference TRBV7-8 and TRBJ1-1, the full variable domain is GAGVSQSPRYKVAKRGQDVALRCDPISGHVSLFWYQQALGQGPEFLTYFQNEAQLDKSGLPSDRFFAERPEGSVSTLKIQRTQQEDSAVYLCASSIQSGAEAFFGQGTRLTVV.